These 14 T cell receptor beta chains were sequenced from one sample in a study of HIV-infected patients and healthy controls. No cell fractionation was done, so the repertoire covers all unsorted peripheral blood T cells. Alpha and beta constant-region primers primed reverse transcription of 500 to 550 ng RNA. Alpha and beta chain libraries were made separately by chain-specific third strand synthesis with multiplexing indices. Via MiXCR, TCRdb re-called the 5' RACE reads, giving one row per CDR3 protein. The top ten clones hold about a quarter of a sample with 10,000 to 15,000 distinct CDR3 sequences, about 9% of them seen once. Sequences were derived from blood, sampled before antiretroviral therapy. The receptor source for this set is an adult with HIV infection. The donor label of this sample is uncertain.

This clonotype has ten or more counts. CDR3: CASSLGTENSPLHF. The DNA of the CDR3 is TGTGCCAGCAGCTTAGGGACAGAAAATTCACCCCTCCACTTT. V is TRBV7-6 and J is TRBJ1-6; D may be TRBD1 (6 bases). CDR3 length: 14 residues. Germline-derived CDR1 and CDR2 are SGHVS and FNYEAQ. Trimming pared 1 base from V and 7 bases from J, leaving 8 bases between.

This clonotype is medium-sized in the sample. This chain uses TRBV5-1 with TRBJ2-4, with 11 bases matching TRBD2. Germline CDR1 reads SGHRS; CDR2 reads YFSETQ. The CDR3 has 19 residues. V lost 4 bases, J lost 1 base, and 13 bases stayed unmatched. The CDR3 coding sequence is TGCGCCAGCAGCGCAGGGACTAGCGGTCCCAATGAGGCCAAAAACATTCAGTACTTC. This translates into CASSAGTSGPNEAKNIQYF. Combining the CDR3 with reference TRBV5-1 and TRBJ2-4 gives the whole variable domain KAGVTQTPRYLIKTRGQQVTLSCSPISGHRSVSWYQQTPGQGLQFLFEYFSETQRNKGNFPGRFSGRQFSNSRSEMNVSTLELGDSALYLCASSAGTSGPNEAKNIQYFGAGTRLSVL.

The gene calls are TRBV12-3 or TRBV12-4 and TRBJ2-5, with D perhaps TRBD1 (5 bases). V was pared by 4 bases and J by 5 bases, with 5 bases between. The CDR3 runs 11 residues. CDR3 in amino acids: CASSSGETQYF. Written as DNA, the CDR3 is TGTGCCAGCAGTTCAGGGGAGACCCAGTACTTC.

The genes are TRBV12-3 or TRBV12-4 and TRBJ1-3, with 7 bases lining up with TRBD1. Trimming removed 4 bases from V and 4 bases from J; junction bases left unmatched: 4. The CDR3 has 14 amino acids. In nucleotides, the CDR3 is TGTGCCAGCAGTTCCGACAGGGAAGGAAACACCATATATTTT. Encoded protein: CASSSDREGNTIYF.

Many counts were recorded for this clonotype. The chain recombines TRBV9 with TRBJ2-3; no reliable D call. This CDR3 is 13 amino acids long. CDR1 and CDR2 (germline): SGDLS, YYNGEE. V lost 10 bases, J lost 6 bases, and 18 bases lay in between. CDR3: CASRPPAGDTQYF. CDR3 in DNA: TGTGCCTCCCGTCCCCCGGCCGGGGATACGCAGTATTTT.

This clonotype was counted many times. The chain combines TRBV9 with TRBJ1-2; D gene ambiguous. V gave up 0 bases and J gave up 4 bases, with 7 bases separating them. The CDR3 has 13 residues. CDR1 is SGDLS and CDR2 is YYNGEE in the germline V gene. This chain's CDR3 is CASSVEERYGYTF. The CDR3 nucleotides read TGTGCCAGCAGCGTAGAGGAGCGCTATGGCTACACCTTC. The full variable domain, with the rest looked up from reference TRBV9 and TRBJ1-2, is DSGVTQTPKHLITATGQRVTLRCSPRSGDLSVYWYQQSLDQGLQFLIQYYNGEERAKGNILERFSAQQFPDLHSELNLSSLELGDSALYFCASSVEERYGYTFGSGTRLTVV.

This clonotype was counted many times. CDR3 amino acids: CASFGGTENTEAFF. The CDR3 DNA follows: TGTGCCAGCTTCGGCGGGACAGAGAACACTGAAGCTTTCTTT. The chain has TRBV5-6 and TRBJ1-1, with 7 nucleotides matching TRBD1. CDR3 length equals 14 residues. Trimming took 7 bases from V and 1 from J; bases not matched to a gene: 7. The germline gives CDR1 SGHDT, CDR2 YYEEEE.

Many counts were recorded for this clonotype. CDR3: CASSSLGVNTEAFF. In nucleotides, the CDR3 is TGTGCCAGCAGCTCGCTCGGCGTGAACACTGAAGCTTTCTTT. The chain combines TRBV3-1 with TRBJ1-1; D not resolved. Trimming removed 5 bases from V and 0 bases from J, with 10 bases in between. The CDR3 has 14 amino acids. Germline values: CDR1 LGHDT, CDR2 YNNKEL (reference sequence).

The genes are TRBV11-3 and TRBJ1-1; tentative D call: TRBD1 (5 bases). The CDR3 loop spans 16 amino acids. Between the trimmed V and J ends, which lost 2 bases and 0 bases, there was a span of 13 bases. The germline V gene encodes CDR1 SGHNT and CDR2 YENEEA. CDR3 in amino acids: CASSLWGGILNTEAFF. CDR3 sequence (DNA): TGTGCCAGCAGCTTATGGGGCGGGATCCTGAACACTGAAGCTTTCTTT.

This clonotype was recorded many times. J is TRBJ2-7 and V is TRBV6-1; D gene ambiguous. CDR1 is MNHNS and CDR2 is SASEGT in the germline V gene. The CDR3 loop spans 15 amino acids. Trimming shortened V by 4 bases and J by 3 bases, and 16 bases separated the two germline ends. For the CDR3, the DNA is TGTGCCAGCAGTGGGGAATATATAACGATCTACGAGCAGTACTTC. Its protein is CASSGEYITIYEQYF.

The genes are TRBV7-2 and TRBJ2-5, with 7 nucleotides matching TRBD2. Per the germline V gene, CDR1 is SGHTA and CDR2 is FQGNSA. After removal of 5 bases from V and 0 bases from J, the junction contained 6 bases not matched to a gene. CDR3 size: 15 residues. DNA of the CDR3: TGTGCCAGCAGCCCGAGCGGGATCCACCAAGAGACCCAGTACTTC. Amino acid sequence: CASSPSGIHQETQYF.

Many counts were recorded for this clonotype. The chain carries TRBV29-1 and TRBJ2-2; D unresolved. Trimming took 5 bases from V and 4 from J, leaving 11 bases between them. Germline values: CDR1 SQVTM, CDR2 ANQGSEA. The CDR3 totals 13 residues. CDR3 protein: CSVSARLTGELFF. CDR3 DNA sequence: TGCAGCGTTTCCGCCAGACTCACCGGGGAGCTGTTTTTT.

This clonotype was picked up a small number of times. The chain recombines TRBV4-3 with TRBJ2-7; TRBD2 aligns across 10 bases. V dropped 4 bases and J dropped 3; count of bases not matched to a gene: 6. The CDR3 loop spans 15 amino acids. The V gene's germline CDR1 is LGHNA and CDR2 YSLEER. CDR3 in amino acids: CASSLRTSGIYEQYF. The DNA of the CDR3 is TGCGCCAGCAGCCTACGGACTAGCGGAATCTACGAGCAGTACTTC.

This clonotype is medium-sized in the sample. V usage is TRBV6-5 and J usage is TRBJ1-5; D not certain. V was shortened by 3 bases and J by 1 base, with 4 bases between the two germline ends. The CDR3 sequence is 13 residues long. Germline CDR1 and CDR2: MNHEY and SVGAGI. The CDR3 DNA sequence: TGTGCCAGCAGTTATGGGAGCAATCAGCCCCAGCATTTT. Translation gives CASSYGSNQPQHF.